This T cell receptor (beta chain) was identified during a study of control samples from healthy donors and cancer patients. CDR3 size: 15 residues. Deletions cut 6 bases from V and 0 bases from J, with 12 bases between. Germline V lookup: CDR1 MNHEY, CDR2 SVGEGT. Libraries were prepared by immunoSEQ multiplex PCR; TCRdb keeps only in-frame clonotypes and omits some of them. The sample holds tens of thousands of clones; around nine tenths are singletons and the top ten take more than 5.5%. Sequencing was done on a sample of blood. V and J are TRBV6-2 or TRBV6-3 and TRBJ1-3; D unresolved. This receptor was obtained from a man aged 50 or older in good health. CDR3 bases: TGTGCCAGCAGCCCTTTCCGGAGCTCTGGAAACACCATATATTTT. Translating gives CASSPFRSSGNTIYF.